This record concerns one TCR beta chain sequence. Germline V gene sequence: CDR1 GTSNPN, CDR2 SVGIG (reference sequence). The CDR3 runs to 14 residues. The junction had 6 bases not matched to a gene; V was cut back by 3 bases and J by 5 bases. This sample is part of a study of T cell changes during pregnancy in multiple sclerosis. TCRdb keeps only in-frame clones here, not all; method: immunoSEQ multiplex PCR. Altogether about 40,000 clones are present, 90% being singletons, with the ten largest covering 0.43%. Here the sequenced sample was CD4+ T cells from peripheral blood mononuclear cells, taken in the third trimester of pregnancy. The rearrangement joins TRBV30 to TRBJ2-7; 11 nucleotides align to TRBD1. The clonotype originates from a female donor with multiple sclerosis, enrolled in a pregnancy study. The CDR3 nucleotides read TGTGCCTGGAGGCCTTTGGGACAGGGGGACGAGCAGTACTTC. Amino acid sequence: CAWRPLGQGDEQYF.